The TCR beta chain under discussion was sequenced for a study of blood T cell repertoires in COVID-19. The V and J ends lost 5 bases and 0 bases respectively, with 17 bases between them. The CDR3 length is 17 residues. Per germline, CDR1 LNHDA and CDR2 SQIVND (reference sequence). As handled by the study authors: Cell counts per sample came from amplifying reference gene primers. Repertoires were generated with immunoSEQ multiplex PCR, while TCRdb's copy carries only in-frame clones and drops some. That table is the source of V, J and clone size, and D and trimming were worked out from the DNA. This table has tens of thousands of clones, roughly four fifths appearing once.

The source of this sequence is a human donor in a cohort sampled during active COVID-19. Sequenced: peripheral blood. The chain carries TRBV19 and TRBJ2-4; D perhaps matches TRBD1 (5 bases). The CDR3 nucleotides are TGTGCCAGTAGTGACAGAAAGGCCAATCTAGCCAAAAACATTCAGTACTTC. The encoded protein is CASSDRKANLAKNIQYF.